Here is one TCR beta chain with its context. This clonotype was counted a few times. No cognate antigen has been identified for it. The record has no base qualities; no much larger clone is one base away. Library preparation was by PCR. The sequencer listed for this sample is Illumina HiSeq 2500. TCR library preparation used molecular barcoding, with unique molecular identifiers applied to normalize quantification of the TCRbeta repertoire. TCRdb took the public reads, trimmed them with fastp at Q25, ran MiXCR for clone calling and kept in-frame beta chains. Rows with one shared CDR3 protein collapse into an entry with the most common genes and DNA. This sample gives hundreds of thousands of distinct CDR3 sequences in total; about an eighth of them show up just once. In total, the top ten clones hold 0.79% of the sample. These data originate in a study of T-cell reconstitution after alpha-beta-depleted transplantation in children (dated by TCRdb to 2016 to 2018). With respect to the entire study: Using TCR repertoire profiling, the study followed T-cell immune reconstitution in a quantitative way in children after TCRalphabeta/CD19-depleted allogeneic hematopoietic cell transplantation.

CDR1 MNHEY and CDR2 SMNVEV are derived from the germline V gene (reference sequence). The trim is 6 bases for V and 7 bases for J, with a gap of 12 bases between the germline ends. Inclusive of the bounding cysteine and phenylalanine, the CDR3 is 12 residues long. This entry keeps only the CDR3 DNA: 36 bases, framed from base 1. Reading the label with the study, this specimen's treatment or condition is: allogeneic hematopoietic cell transplantation with graft depleted of TCRalphabeta T cells and CD19 B cells. The children who served as transplant recipients had been given grafts of TCRalphabeta/CD19-depleted allogeneic hematopoietic cells. The research as a whole found: Apparently early alphabetaT-cell count recovery about two months after transplant reportedly relied on only several hundred rapidly expanded clones derived from non-depleted graft cells. The high TCRbeta diversity at day 60 in some patients was ascribed to recipient T cells and intrathymic progenitors that had survived conditioning. Over subsequent months, a decline in hyperexpanded clone frequencies was noted, and after one year, T-cell counts and TCRbeta diversity were mostly ascribed to newly produced T cells.

Rearrangement joined TRBV27 to TRBJ2-5; the D gene could be TRBD1 or TRBD2, each one agreeing over 5 bases. The TCR comes from a girl aged 2-10 years with congenital amegakaryocytic thrombocytopenia, due to receive a stem cell transplant. The material sequenced was PBMCs, taken before TCRalphabeta/CD19-depleted stem cell transplant. The CDR3 region has the sequence CASSSGHGTQYF. The DNA sequence reads TGTGCCAGCAGCAGCGGACACGGGACCCAGTACTTC.